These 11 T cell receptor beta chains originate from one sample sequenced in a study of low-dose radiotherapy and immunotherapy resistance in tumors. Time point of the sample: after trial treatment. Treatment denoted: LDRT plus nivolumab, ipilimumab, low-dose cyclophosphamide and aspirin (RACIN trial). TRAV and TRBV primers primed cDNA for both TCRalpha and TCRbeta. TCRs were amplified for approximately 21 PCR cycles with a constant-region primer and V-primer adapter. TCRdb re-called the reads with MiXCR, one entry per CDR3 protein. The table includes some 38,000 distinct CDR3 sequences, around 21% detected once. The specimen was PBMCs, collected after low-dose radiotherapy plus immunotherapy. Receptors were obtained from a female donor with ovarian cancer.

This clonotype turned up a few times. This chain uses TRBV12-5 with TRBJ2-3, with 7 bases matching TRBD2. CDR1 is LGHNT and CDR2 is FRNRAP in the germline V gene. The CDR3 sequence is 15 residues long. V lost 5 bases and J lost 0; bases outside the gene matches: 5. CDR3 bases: TGTGCTAGTGGTCCGGGACTATTTAGCACAGATACGCAGTATTTT. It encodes CASGPGLFSTDTQYF.

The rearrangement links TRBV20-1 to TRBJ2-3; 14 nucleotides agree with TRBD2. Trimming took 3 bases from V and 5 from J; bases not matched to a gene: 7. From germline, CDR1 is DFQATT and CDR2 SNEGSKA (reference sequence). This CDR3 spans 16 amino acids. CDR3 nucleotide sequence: TGCAGTGCTAGTCTGGGACTAGCGGGAGCTAAAGATACGCAGTATTTT. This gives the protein CSASLGLAGAKDTQYF.

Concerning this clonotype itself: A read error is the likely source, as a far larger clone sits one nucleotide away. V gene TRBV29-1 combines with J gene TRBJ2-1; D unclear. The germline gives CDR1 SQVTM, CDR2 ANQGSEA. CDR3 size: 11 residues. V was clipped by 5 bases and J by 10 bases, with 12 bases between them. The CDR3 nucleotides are TGCAGCGTTACTAACTCCTACGAGCAGTTCTTC. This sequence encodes CSVTNSYEQFF.

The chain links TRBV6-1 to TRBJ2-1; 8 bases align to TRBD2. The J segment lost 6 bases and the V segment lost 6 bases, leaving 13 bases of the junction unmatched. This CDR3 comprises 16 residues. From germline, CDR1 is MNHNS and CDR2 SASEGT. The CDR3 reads CASRWAGRALSNEQFF. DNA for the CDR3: TGTGCCAGCAGGTGGGCCGGGAGGGCACTTTCCAATGAGCAGTTCTTC.

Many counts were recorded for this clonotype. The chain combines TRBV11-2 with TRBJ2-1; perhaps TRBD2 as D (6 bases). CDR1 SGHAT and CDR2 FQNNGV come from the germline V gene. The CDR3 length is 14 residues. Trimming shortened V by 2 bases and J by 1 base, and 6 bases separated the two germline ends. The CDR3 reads CASSLRGSYNEQFF. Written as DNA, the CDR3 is TGTGCCAGCAGCTTACGGGGGTCCTACAATGAGCAGTTCTTC. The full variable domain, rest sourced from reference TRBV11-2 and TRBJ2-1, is EAGVAQSPRYKIIEKRQSVAFWCNPISGHATLYWYQQILGQGPKLLIQFQNNGVVDDSQLPKDRFSAERLKGVDSTLKIQPAKLEDSAVYLCASSLRGSYNEQFFGPGTRLTVL.

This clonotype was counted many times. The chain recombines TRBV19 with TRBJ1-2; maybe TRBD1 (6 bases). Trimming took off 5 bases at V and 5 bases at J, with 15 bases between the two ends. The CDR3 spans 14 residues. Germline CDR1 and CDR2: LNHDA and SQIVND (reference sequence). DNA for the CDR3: TGTGCCAGTAGTGGGCAGGGGCCCTCTTATGGCTACACCTTC. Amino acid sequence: CASSGQGPSYGYTF.

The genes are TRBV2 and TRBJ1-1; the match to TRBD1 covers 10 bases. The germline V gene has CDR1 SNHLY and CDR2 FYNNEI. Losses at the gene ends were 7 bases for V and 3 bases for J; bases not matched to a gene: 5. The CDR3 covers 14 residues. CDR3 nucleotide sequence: TGTGCCAGCAAGCGACAGGGGGCTTACACTGAAGCTTTCTTT. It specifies CASKRQGAYTEAFF.

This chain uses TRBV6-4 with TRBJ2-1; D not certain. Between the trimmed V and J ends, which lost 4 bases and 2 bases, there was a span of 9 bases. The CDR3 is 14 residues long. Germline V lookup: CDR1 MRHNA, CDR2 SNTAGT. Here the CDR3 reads CASSGDSTYNEQFF. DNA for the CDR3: TGTGCCAGCAGTGGCGATTCCACCTACAATGAGCAGTTCTTC.

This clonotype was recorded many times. CDR3 DNA: TGTGCCAGCAGTTGGGGACACAACACTGAAGCTTTCTTT. This sequence encodes CASSWGHNTEAFF. The chain joins TRBV6-2 or TRBV6-3 to TRBJ1-1; tentatively, D is TRBD1 (6 bases). Germline-derived CDR1 and CDR2 are MNHEY and SVGEGT. The V end lost 4 bases, the J end lost 2 bases, and 8 bases lay between the germline ends. The CDR3 is made up of 13 amino acids.

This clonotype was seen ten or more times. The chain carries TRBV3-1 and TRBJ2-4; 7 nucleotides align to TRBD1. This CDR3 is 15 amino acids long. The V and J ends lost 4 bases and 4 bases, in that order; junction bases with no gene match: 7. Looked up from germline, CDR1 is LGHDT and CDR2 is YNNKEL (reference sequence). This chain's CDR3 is CASSPATGVKNIQYF. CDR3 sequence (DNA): TGTGCCAGCAGCCCTGCTACAGGGGTGAAAAACATTCAGTACTTC. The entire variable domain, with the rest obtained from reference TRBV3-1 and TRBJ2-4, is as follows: DTAVSQTPKYLVTQMGNDKSIKCEQNLGHDTMYWYKQDSKKFLKIMFSYNNKELIINETVPNRFSPKSPDKAHLNLHINSLELGDSAVYFCASSPATGVKNIQYFGAGTRLSVL.

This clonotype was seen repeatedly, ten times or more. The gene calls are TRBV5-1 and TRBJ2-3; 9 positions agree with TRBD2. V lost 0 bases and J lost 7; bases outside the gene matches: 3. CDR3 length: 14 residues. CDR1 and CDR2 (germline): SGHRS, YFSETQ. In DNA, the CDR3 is TGCGCCAGCAGCTTGGAAGGGACTAGCAATACGCAGTATTTT. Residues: CASSLEGTSNTQYF. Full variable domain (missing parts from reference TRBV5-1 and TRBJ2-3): KAGVTQTPRYLIKTRGQQVTLSCSPISGHRSVSWYQQTPGQGLQFLFEYFSETQRNKGNFPGRFSGRQFSNSRSEMNVSTLELGDSALYLCASSLEGTSNTQYFGPGTRLTVL.